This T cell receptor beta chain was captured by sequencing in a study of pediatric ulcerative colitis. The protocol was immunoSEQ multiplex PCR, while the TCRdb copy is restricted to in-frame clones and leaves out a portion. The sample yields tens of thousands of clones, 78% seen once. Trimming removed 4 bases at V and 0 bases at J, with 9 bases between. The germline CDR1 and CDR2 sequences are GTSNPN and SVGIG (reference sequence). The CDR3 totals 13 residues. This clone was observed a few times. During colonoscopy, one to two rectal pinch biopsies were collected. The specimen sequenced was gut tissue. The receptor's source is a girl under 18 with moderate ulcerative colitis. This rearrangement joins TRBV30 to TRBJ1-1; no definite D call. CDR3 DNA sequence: TGTGCCTGGACCACAGTGGTGAACACTGAAGCTTTCTTT. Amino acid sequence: CAWTTVVNTEAFF.